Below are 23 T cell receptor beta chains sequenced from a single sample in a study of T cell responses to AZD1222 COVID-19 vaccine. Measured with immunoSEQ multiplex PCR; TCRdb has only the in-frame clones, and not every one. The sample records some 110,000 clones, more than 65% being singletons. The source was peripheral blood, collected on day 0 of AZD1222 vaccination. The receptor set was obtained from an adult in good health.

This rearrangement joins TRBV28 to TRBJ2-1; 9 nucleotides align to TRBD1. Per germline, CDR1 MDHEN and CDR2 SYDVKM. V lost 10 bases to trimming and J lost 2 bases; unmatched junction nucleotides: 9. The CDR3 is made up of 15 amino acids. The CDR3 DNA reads TGTGCCACTGTTTCGGGACAGGGTACCTACAATGAGCAGTTCTTC. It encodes CATVSGQGTYNEQFF.

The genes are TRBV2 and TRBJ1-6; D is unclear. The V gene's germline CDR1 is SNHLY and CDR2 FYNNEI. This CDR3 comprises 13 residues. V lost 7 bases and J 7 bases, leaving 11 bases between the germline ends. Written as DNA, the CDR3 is TGTGCCAGCATTTGGATAAGAAATTCACCCCTCCACTTT. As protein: CASIWIRNSPLHF.

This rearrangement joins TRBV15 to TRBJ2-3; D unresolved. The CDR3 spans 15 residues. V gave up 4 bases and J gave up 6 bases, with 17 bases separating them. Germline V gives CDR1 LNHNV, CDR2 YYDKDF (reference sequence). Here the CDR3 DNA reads TGTGCCACCAGCACCGAGAATTTGTTCGGGGATACGCAGTATTTT. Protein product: CATSTENLFGDTQYF.

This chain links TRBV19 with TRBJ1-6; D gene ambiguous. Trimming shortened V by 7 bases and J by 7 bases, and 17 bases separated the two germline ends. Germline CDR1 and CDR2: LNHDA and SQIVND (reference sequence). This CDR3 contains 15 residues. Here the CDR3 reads CASKLRAQANSPLHF. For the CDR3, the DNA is TGTGCCAGTAAGTTGCGGGCGCAAGCGAATTCACCCCTCCACTTT.

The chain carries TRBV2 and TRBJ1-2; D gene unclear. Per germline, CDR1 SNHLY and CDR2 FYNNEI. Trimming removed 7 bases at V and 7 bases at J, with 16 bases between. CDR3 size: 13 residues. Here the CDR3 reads CASTLEGRSGYTF. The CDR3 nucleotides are TGTGCCAGCACCCTCGAGGGCCGCAGTGGCTACACCTTC.

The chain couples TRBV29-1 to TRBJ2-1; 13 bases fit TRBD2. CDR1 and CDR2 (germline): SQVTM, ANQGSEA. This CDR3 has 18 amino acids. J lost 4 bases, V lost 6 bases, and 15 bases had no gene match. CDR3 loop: CSVTTLKLAGGSYNEQFF. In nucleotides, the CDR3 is TGCAGCGTCACTACCTTAAAACTAGCGGGGGGGTCGTACAATGAGCAGTTCTTC.

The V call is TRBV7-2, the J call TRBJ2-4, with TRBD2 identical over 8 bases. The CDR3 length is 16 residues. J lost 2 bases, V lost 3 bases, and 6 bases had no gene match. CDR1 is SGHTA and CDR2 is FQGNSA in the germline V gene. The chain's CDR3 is CASSLFIAGSKNIQYF. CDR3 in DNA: TGTGCCAGCAGCTTGTTTATAGCGGGGTCCAAAAACATTCAGTACTTC. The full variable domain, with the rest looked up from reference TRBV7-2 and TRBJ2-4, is GAGVSQSPSNKVTEKGKDVELRCDPISGHTALYWYRQSLGQGLEFLIYFQGNSAPDKSGLPSDRFSAERTGGSVSTLTIQRTQQEDSAVYLCASSLFIAGSKNIQYFGAGTRLSVL.

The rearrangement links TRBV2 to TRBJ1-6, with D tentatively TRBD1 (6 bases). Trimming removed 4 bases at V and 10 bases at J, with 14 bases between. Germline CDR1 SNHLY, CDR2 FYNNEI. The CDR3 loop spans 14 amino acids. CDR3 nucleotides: TGTGCCAGCAGTGGGACAGCCGTAAGCTCACCCCTCCACTTT. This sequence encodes CASSGTAVSSPLHF. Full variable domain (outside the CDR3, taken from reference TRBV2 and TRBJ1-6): EPEVTQTPSHQVTQMGQEVILRCVPISNHLYFYWYRQILGQKVEFLVSFYNNEISEKSEIFDDQFSVERPDGSNFTLKIRSTKLEDSAMYFCASSGTAVSSPLHFGNGTRLTVT.

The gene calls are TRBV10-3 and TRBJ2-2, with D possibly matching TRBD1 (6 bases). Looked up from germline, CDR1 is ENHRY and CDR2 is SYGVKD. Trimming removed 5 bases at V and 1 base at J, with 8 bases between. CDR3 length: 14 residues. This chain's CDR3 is CAISRTENTGELFF. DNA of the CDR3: TGTGCCATCAGTAGGACAGAGAACACCGGGGAGCTGTTTTTT.

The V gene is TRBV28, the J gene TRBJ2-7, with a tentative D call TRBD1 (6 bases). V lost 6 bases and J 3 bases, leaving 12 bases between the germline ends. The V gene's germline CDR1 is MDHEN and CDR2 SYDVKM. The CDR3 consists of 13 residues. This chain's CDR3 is CASSTDRLYEQYF. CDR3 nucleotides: TGTGCCAGCAGCACGGACAGACTCTACGAGCAGTACTTC. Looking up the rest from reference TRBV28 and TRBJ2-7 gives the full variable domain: DVKVTQSSRYLVKRTGEKVFLECVQDMDHENMFWYRQDPGLGLRLIYFSYDVKMKEKGDIPEGYSVSREKKERFSLILESASTNQTSMYLCASSTDRLYEQYFGPGTRLTVT.

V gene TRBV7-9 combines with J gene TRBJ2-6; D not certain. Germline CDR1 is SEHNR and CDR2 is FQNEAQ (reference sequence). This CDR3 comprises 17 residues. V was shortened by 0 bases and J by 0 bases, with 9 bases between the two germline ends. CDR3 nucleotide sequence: TGTGCCAGCAGCTTAGCAGGTGCAAGCTCTGGGGCCAACGTCCTGACTTTC. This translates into CASSLAGASSGANVLTF.

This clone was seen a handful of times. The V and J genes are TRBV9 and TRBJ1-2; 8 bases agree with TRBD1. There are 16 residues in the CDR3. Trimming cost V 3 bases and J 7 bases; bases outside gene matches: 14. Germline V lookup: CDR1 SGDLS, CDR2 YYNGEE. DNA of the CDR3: TGTGCCAGCAGCGAAAAACCCCGGACAGGGATATTTGGCTACACCTTC. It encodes CASSEKPRTGIFGYTF.

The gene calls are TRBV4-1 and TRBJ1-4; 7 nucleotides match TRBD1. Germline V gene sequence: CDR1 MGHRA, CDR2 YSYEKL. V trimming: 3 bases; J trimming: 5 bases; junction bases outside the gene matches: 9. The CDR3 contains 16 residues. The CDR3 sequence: CASSQRQGGSNEKLFF. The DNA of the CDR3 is TGCGCCAGCAGCCAGAGACAGGGAGGGTCGAATGAAAAACTGTTTTTT.

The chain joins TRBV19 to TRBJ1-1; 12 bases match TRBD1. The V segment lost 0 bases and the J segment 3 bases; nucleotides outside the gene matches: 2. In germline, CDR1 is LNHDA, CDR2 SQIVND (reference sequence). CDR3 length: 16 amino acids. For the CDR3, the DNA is TGTGCCAGTAGTATAGAGGGACAGGGGGCTTACACTGAAGCTTTCTTT. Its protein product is CASSIEGQGAYTEAFF.

CDR3 protein: CASSWGRQGDTYGYTF. The CDR3 nucleotides read TGTGCCAGCAGCTGGGGGAGACAGGGAGACACCTATGGCTACACCTTC. The chain employs TRBV5-6 and TRBJ1-2; 7 positions agree with TRBD1. This CDR3 is built from 16 residues. The germline V gene encodes CDR1 SGHDT and CDR2 YYEEEE. Trimming cost V 3 bases and J 4 bases; bases outside gene matches: 12. Full variable domain (remainder filled in from reference TRBV5-6 and TRBJ1-2): DAGVTQSPTHLIKTRGQQVTLRCSPKSGHDTVSWYQQALGQGPQFIFQYYEEEERQRGNFPDRFSGHQFPNYSSELNVNALLLGDSALYLCASSWGRQGDTYGYTFGSGTRLTVV.

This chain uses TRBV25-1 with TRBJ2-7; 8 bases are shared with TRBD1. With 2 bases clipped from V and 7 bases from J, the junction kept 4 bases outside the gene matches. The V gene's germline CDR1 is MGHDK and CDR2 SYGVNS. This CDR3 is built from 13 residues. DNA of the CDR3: TGTGCCAGCAGTGAAGGACAGGGCAGAGAGCAGTACTTC. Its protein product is CASSEGQGREQYF.

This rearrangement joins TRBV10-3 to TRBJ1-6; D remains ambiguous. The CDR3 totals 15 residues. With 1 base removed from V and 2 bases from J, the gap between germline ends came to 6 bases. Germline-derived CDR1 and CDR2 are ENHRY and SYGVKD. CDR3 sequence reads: CAISELGTYNSPLHF. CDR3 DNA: TGTGCCATCAGTGAGTTGGGTACCTATAATTCACCCCTCCACTTT.

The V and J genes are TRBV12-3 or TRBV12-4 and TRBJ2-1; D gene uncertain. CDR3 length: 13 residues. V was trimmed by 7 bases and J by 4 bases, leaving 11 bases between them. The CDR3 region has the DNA TGTGCCAGCACACAGCAAGATTACAATGAGCAGTTCTTC. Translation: CASTQQDYNEQFF.

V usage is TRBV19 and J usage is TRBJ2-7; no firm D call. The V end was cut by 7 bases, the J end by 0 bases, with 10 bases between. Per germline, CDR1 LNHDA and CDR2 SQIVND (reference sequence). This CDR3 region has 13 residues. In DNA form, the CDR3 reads TGTGCCAGTACCGGCAGCCTCTCCTACGAGCAGTACTTC. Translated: CASTGSLSYEQYF.

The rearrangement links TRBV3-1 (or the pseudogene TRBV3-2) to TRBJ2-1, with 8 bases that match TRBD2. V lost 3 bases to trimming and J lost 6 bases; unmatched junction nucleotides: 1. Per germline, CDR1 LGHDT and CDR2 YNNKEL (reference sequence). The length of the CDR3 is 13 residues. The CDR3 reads CASSHRGGNEQFF. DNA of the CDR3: TGTGCCAGCAGCCACCGGGGGGGCAATGAGCAGTTCTTC.

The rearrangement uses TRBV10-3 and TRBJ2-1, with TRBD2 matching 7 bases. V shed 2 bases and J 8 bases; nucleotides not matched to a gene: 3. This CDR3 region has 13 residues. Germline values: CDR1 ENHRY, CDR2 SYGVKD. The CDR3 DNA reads TGTGCCATCAGTGAGGCGGGAGAACATGAGCAGTTCTTC. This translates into CAISEAGEHEQFF.

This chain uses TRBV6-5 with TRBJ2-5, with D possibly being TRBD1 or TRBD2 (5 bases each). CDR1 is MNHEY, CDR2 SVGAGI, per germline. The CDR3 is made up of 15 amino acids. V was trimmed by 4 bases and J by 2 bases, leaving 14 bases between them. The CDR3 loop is CASSFRDGGQETQYF. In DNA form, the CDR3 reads TGTGCCAGCAGTTTCCGGGACGGTGGACAAGAGACCCAGTACTTC.

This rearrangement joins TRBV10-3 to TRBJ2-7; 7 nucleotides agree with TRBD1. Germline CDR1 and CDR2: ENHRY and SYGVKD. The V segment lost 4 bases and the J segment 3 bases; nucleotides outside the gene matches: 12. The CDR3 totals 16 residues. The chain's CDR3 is CAISGTQGQSYYEQYF. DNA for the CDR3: TGTGCCATCAGTGGGACTCAGGGACAGAGTTACTACGAGCAGTACTTC.